Presented here are 28 T cell receptor beta chains from one specimen sequenced in a study of multiple sclerosis patients with progressive multifocal leukoencephalopathy. Produced via immunoSEQ multiplex PCR; TCRdb's table is partial and in-frame only. Of 25,000 to 35,000 clones detected, roughly 87% appear once; the ten largest clones hold about 3.3%. Sample time point: time of PML onset. This material consisted of PBMCs, taken from a patient treated with natalizumab. The receptors shown here come from a human donor with progressive multifocal leukoencephalopathy.

The chain joins TRBV7-2 to TRBJ2-1; 9 bases line up with TRBD1. The length of the CDR3 is 17 residues. The junction had 10 bases not matched to a gene; V was cut back by 0 bases and J by 7 bases. Germline V gene data show CDR1 as SGHTA and CDR2 as FQGNSA. CDR3 sequence reads: CASSLALGTGFWNEQFF. The CDR3 bases are TGTGCCAGCAGCTTAGCGCTAGGGACAGGGTTCTGGAATGAGCAGTTCTTC.

The V gene is TRBV19, the J gene TRBJ2-7; TRBD1 matches at 9 bases. The germline V gene has CDR1 LNHDA and CDR2 SQIVND (reference sequence). Germline trimming cut 6 bases from V and 0 bases from J; bases unmatched to any gene: 12. The CDR3 loop spans 17 amino acids. The CDR3 DNA reads TGTGCCAGTAGCAAAAGAACAGGGGGCCTTAGCTCCTACGAGCAGTACTTC. The encoded protein is CASSKRTGGLSSYEQYF.

Here the CDR3 DNA reads TGTGCCAGCAGCTTGGGTCCCGGGGGTTCTGGAAACACCATATATTTT. Protein: CASSLGPGGSGNTIYF. V gene TRBV5-5 combines with J gene TRBJ1-3, with D possibly matching TRBD1 (5 bases). This CDR3 is 16 amino acids long. Germline assignment: CDR1 SGHKS and CDR2 YYEKEE (reference sequence). V was trimmed by 0 bases and J by 1 base, leaving 11 bases between them.

The rearrangement joins TRBV4-3 to TRBJ2-7; TRBD1 matches at 9 bases. V was clipped by 0 bases and J by 4 bases; unmatched bases: 4. The CDR3 totals 15 residues. Germline loops: CDR1 LGHNA, CDR2 YSLEER. The CDR3 here is CASSQDGGQGYEQYF. The CDR3 nucleotides read TGCGCCAGCAGCCAAGATGGGGGACAGGGTTACGAGCAGTACTTC.

This chain connects TRBV28 to TRBJ2-2; perhaps TRBD1 as D (5 bases). Germline CDR1 is MDHEN and CDR2 is SYDVKM. The CDR3 covers 13 residues. Trimming stripped 8 bases from V and 6 bases from J, with 13 bases between. This CDR3 reads CASYTRASGELFF. CDR3 bases: TGTGCCAGCTATACCAGGGCGTCCGGGGAGCTGTTTTTT. The full variable domain, completed using reference TRBV28 and TRBJ2-2, is DVKVTQSSRYLVKRTGEKVFLECVQDMDHENMFWYRQDPGLGLRLIYFSYDVKMKEKGDIPEGYSVSREKKERFSLILESASTNQTSMYLCASYTRASGELFFGEGSRLTVL.

This clone was picked up one time. V usage is TRBV6-1 and J usage is TRBJ2-5, with D perhaps TRBD1 (6 bases). CDR1 is MNHNS, CDR2 SASEGT, per germline. The length of the CDR3 is 17 residues. Trimming cost V 2 bases and J 5 bases, with 21 bases left between them. The CDR3 protein is CASSEKDRNVLQETQYF. As DNA, the CDR3 is TGTGCCAGCAGTGAAAAAGACAGGAATGTACTCCAGGAGACCCAGTACTTC.

The chain carries TRBV12-5 and TRBJ1-5, with a weak D call TRBD1 (5 bases). The CDR3 covers 14 residues. Germline V gives CDR1 LGHNT, CDR2 FRNRAP. The germline V and J ends were trimmed by 4 bases and 0 bases, with 7 bases remaining between them. For the CDR3, the DNA is TGTGCTAGTGGTTCAGGGACTAGCAATCAGCCCCAGCATTTT. Encoded protein: CASGSGTSNQPQHF.

The chain carries TRBV5-4 and TRBJ2-5; TRBD2 matches at 13 bases. V shed 4 bases and J 5 bases; nucleotides not matched to a gene: 8. Germline V gene lookup returns CDR1 SGHNT and CDR2 YYREEE (reference sequence). This CDR3 has 16 amino acids. As DNA, the CDR3 is TGTGCCAGCAGCCCCACTAGCGGGAGGGCCGAGGAGACCCAGTACTTC. Its protein product is CASSPTSGRAEETQYF.

The gene calls are TRBV6-5 and TRBJ1-1; D is undetermined. CDR1 and CDR2 (germline): MNHEY, SVGAGI. This CDR3 contains 14 residues. Trimming shortened V by 2 bases and J by 2 bases, and 9 bases separated the two germline ends. The CDR3 DNA reads as TGTGCCAGCAGTTACGTGGGAAAAAACACTGAAGCTTTCTTT. This codes for CASSYVGKNTEAFF.

The chain combines TRBV5-4 with TRBJ2-7, with 8 nucleotides matching TRBD1. With 5 bases clipped from V and 0 bases from J, the junction kept 7 bases outside the gene matches. CDR1 and CDR2 (germline): SGHNT, YYREEE (reference sequence). The CDR3 totals 15 residues. CDR3 DNA: TGTGCCAGCAGGGCTGGGACAGGCGCCTCCTACGAGCAGTACTTC. This sequence encodes CASRAGTGASYEQYF.

The chain is built from TRBV5-1 and TRBJ2-1; TRBD2 aligns across 7 bases. The V gene end was trimmed by 0 bases and the J gene end by 5 bases; junction bases not matched to a gene: 2. The length of the CDR3 is 14 residues. Germline CDR1 reads SGHRS; CDR2 reads YFSETQ. CDR3 amino acids: CASSLVAGDNEQFF. CDR3 coding DNA: TGCGCCAGCAGCTTGGTTGCGGGAGACAATGAGCAGTTCTTC.

The V gene is TRBV7-2, the J gene TRBJ2-3, with D maybe TRBD1 (6 bases). CDR1 and CDR2 from the germline V gene are SGHTA and FQGNSA. The ends were cut back, 2 bases at V and 3 bases at J, with 6 bases in the middle. The CDR3 is 13 amino acids. The CDR3 DNA reads TGTGCCAGCAGCTTACAGGGGACAGATACGCAGTATTTT. Its translation: CASSLQGTDTQYF.

The chain is built from TRBV5-4 and TRBJ1-1, with D possibly matching TRBD1 (5 bases). This CDR3 spans 14 amino acids. V was trimmed by 4 bases and J by 13 bases, leaving 23 bases between them. Germline CDR1 SGHNT, CDR2 YYREEE (reference sequence). CDR3 in amino acids: CASSQENVGDGVFF. CDR3 sequence (DNA): TGTGCCAGCAGCCAGGAGAATGTAGGGGACGGAGTTTTCTTT.

This chain connects TRBV28 to TRBJ1-2, with D unclear. The ends were cut back, 3 bases at V and 5 bases at J, with 10 bases in the middle. Germline V gene data show CDR1 as MDHEN and CDR2 as SYDVKM. The CDR3 is made up of 13 amino acids. The CDR3 DNA follows: TGTGCCAGCAGTTTCCAGCAGAATTATGGCTACACCTTC. Amino acids: CASSFQQNYGYTF.

Regarding this clone: Because the CDR3 is missing its conserved closing phenylalanine or tryptophan, this is likely a read error. The limits of the CDR3 on the DNA are not certain, so only TCRdb's listed CDR3 is given. The V and J genes are TRBV7-9 and TRBJ1-5; the table's D call TRBD1 went unverified against the DNA. Germline V gene sequence: CDR1 SEHNR, CDR2 FQNEAQ (reference sequence). The CDR3 spans 12 amino acids, including both terminal residues. CDR3 sequence reads: CASSLSGAKNSN.

This chain connects TRBV5-4 to TRBJ2-2; 7 bases are shared with TRBD1. Germline V CDR1 and CDR2: SGHNT, YYREEE (reference sequence). There are 15 residues in the CDR3. The V and J ends lost 3 bases and 3 bases, in that order; junction bases with no gene match: 5. As DNA, the CDR3 is TGTGCCAGCAGCTCCGCAGGGGGTCACACCGGGGAGCTGTTTTTT. It specifies CASSSAGGHTGELFF.

This sequence joins TRBV5-4 and TRBJ2-1, with TRBD1 matching over 8 bases. CDR1 is SGHNT, CDR2 YYREEE, per germline (reference sequence). After removal of 4 bases from V and 0 bases from J, the junction contained 6 bases not matched to a gene. The CDR3 contains 16 residues. This CDR3 is CASSATGVSSYNEQFF. CDR3 nucleotide sequence: TGTGCCAGCAGCGCGACAGGGGTATCCTCCTACAATGAGCAGTTCTTC.

This clone was seen more than once but under ten times. The V call is TRBV6-5, the J call TRBJ1-3; D not certain. This CDR3 has 14 amino acids. Trimming cost V 0 bases and J 6 bases, with 9 bases left between them. From germline, CDR1 is MNHEY and CDR2 SVGAGI. CDR3: CASSYSGPQNTIYF. CDR3 in DNA: TGTGCCAGCAGTTACTCTGGACCCCAAAACACCATATATTTT.

The CDR3 DNA is TGTGCCAGCAGTTACTCCGCGGTGATAGGCTCCTACGAGCAGTACTTC. Amino acids: CASSYSAVIGSYEQYF. The chain couples TRBV6-5 to TRBJ2-7; D not certain. This CDR3 has 16 residues. From germline, CDR1 is MNHEY and CDR2 SVGAGI. The V gene lost 0 bases and the J gene lost 0 bases, with 12 bases spanning the gap.

The chain carries TRBV29-1 and TRBJ1-1; 9 positions match TRBD1. CDR1 is SQVTM and CDR2 is ANQGSEA in the germline V gene. The CDR3 totals 14 residues. The J segment lost 1 base and the V segment lost 7 bases, leaving 7 bases of the junction unmatched. The CDR3 DNA is TGCAGCGGACAGGGGGGCAGCAGGAACACTGAAGCTTTCTTT. Protein product: CSGQGGSRNTEAFF.

The chain uses TRBV29-1 and TRBJ1-3; TRBD1 is a possible D gene (6 bases). CDR1 is SQVTM and CDR2 is ANQGSEA in the germline V gene. The CDR3 is 15 residues long. V was trimmed by 4 bases and J by 0 bases, leaving 13 bases between them. The CDR3 nucleotides are TGCAGCGTTGCGTCCGGGACAAACTCTGGAAACACCATATATTTT. It is translated as CSVASGTNSGNTIYF.

In DNA form, the CDR3 reads TGCGCCAGCAGTCAAGAGACAGGGTTCACTGAAGCTTTCTTT. Translating gives CASSQETGFTEAFF. The chain couples TRBV23-1 to TRBJ1-1, with 7 nucleotides matching TRBD1. TRBV23-1 is classed as an ORF, of uncertain function. This CDR3 comprises 14 residues. J gave up 4 bases and V 2 bases, and 4 bases lay outside the gene matches.

The rearrangement joins TRBV7-9 to TRBJ2-1, with TRBD2 identical over 7 bases. Losses at the gene ends were 3 bases for V and 7 bases for J; bases not matched to a gene: 6. CDR3 length: 14 amino acids. Germline assignment: CDR1 SEHNR and CDR2 FQNEAQ (reference sequence). The CDR3 DNA sequence: TGTGCCAGCAGCTTTCGCGCGGGAGTTAATGAGCAGTTCTTC. Its translation is CASSFRAGVNEQFF.

V is TRBV6-5 and J is TRBJ1-2; maybe TRBD1 (5 bases). The germline gives CDR1 MNHEY, CDR2 SVGAGI. The V end lost 7 bases, the J end lost 8 bases, and 23 bases lay between the germline ends. The CDR3 has 15 amino acids. The CDR3 is CASTSPGRSLWGYTF. In nucleotides, the CDR3 is TGTGCCAGCACCAGCCCGGGACGCTCCTTATGGGGCTACACCTTC.

This chain uses TRBV7-3 with TRBJ2-5; D unclear. Trimming left V 1 base short and J 11 bases short, with 14 bases between. This CDR3 is 13 amino acids long. CDR1 is SGHTA, CDR2 FQGTGA, per germline. CDR3 loop: CASSLMQHQEQYF. The CDR3 nucleotides read TGTGCCAGCAGCTTAATGCAGCACCAGGAGCAGTACTTC.

The chain combines TRBV5-1 with TRBJ2-7; the D gene is possibly TRBD1 (6 bases). The CDR3 is made up of 14 amino acids. CDR1 is SGHRS, CDR2 YFSETQ, per germline. Trimming stripped 1 base from V and 3 bases from J, with 11 bases between. The CDR3 bases are TGCGCCAGCAGCTTGTCTGCACAGGGCTACGAGCAGTACTTC. Its translation: CASSLSAQGYEQYF. Combining the CDR3 with reference TRBV5-1 and TRBJ2-7 gives the whole variable domain KAGVTQTPRYLIKTRGQQVTLSCSPISGHRSVSWYQQTPGQGLQFLFEYFSETQRNKGNFPGRFSGRQFSNSRSEMNVSTLELGDSALYLCASSLSAQGYEQYFGPGTRLTVT.

The chain recombines TRBV6-6 with TRBJ2-1; TRBD2 agrees at 7 bases. The CDR3 spans 14 residues. J was trimmed by 6 bases and V by 7 bases; bases with no gene match: 9. Germline lookup yields CDR1 MNHNY and CDR2 SVGAGI (reference sequence). CDR3: CASTPSGDLNEQFF. CDR3 in DNA: TGTGCCAGCACTCCTAGCGGAGACCTCAATGAGCAGTTCTTC.

The chain carries TRBV7-7 and TRBJ2-5; the D call may be TRBD1 or TRBD2 (6 bases each). The germline V gene has CDR1 SSHAT and CDR2 FNYEAQ (reference sequence). The CDR3 spans 15 residues. The CDR3, as DNA: TGTGCTAGCGGTGGGGGGCTAGCTGCCCAAGAGACCCAGTACTTC. As protein: CASGGGLAAQETQYF.